Described below is a single T cell receptor (beta chain) sequence and its context. Its antigen is unknown. The data belong to a study of vaccination effects on CD4 cells after COVID-19. Study results and caveats: From healthy vaccinees, only 1 of 255 vaccine-induced clones also reacted to common cold coronaviruses.

Peptide-pool stimulation followed by sequencing identified expanded antigen-specific CD4+ clonotypes in the ViraFEST assay. At the end of about 9 days of culture, CD4+ T cells were isolated. According to the study, vaccine recipients showed no prior SARS-CoV-2 infection and negative nucleocapsid antibodies. The CDR3 loop spans 13 amino acids. The germline V gene encodes CDR1 ENHRY and CDR2 SYGVKD. The J segment lost 2 bases and the V segment lost 8 bases, leaving 5 bases of the junction unmatched. Some clones are missing from TCRdb's copy, which holds only in-frame ones; the method was immunoSEQ multiplex PCR. The sample lists about 63,000 clones, approximately 71% occurring once.

The chain employs TRBV10-3 and TRBJ2-5, with 7 positions matching TRBD1. The material sequenced was CD4+ T cells from PBMCs cultured with HCoV-OC43 spike peptides, taken before COVID-19 vaccination. Subset meaning: HCoV-OC43 spike overlapping peptide pool stimulation. The sequence was collected from a human donor who received a COVID-19 vaccine. This chain's CDR3 is CAIAGTAQETQYF. The CDR3 DNA reads TGTGCCATCGCCGGGACAGCACAAGAGACCCAGTACTTC.